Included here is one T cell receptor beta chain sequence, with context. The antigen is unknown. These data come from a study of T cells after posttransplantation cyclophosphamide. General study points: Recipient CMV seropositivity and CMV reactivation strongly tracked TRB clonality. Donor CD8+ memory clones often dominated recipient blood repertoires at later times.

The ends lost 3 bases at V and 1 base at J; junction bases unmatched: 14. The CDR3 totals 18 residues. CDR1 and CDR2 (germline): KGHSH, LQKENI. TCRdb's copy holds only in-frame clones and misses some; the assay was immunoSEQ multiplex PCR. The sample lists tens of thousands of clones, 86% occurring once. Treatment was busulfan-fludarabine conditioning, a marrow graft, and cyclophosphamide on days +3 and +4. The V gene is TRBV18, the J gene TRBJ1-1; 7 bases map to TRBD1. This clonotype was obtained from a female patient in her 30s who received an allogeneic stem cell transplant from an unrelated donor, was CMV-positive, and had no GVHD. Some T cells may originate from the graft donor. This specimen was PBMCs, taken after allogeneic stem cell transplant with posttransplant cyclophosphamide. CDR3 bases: TGTGCCAGCTCACCCTCCAAACAGGGGCCGCCTCCGAACACTGAAGCTTTCTTT. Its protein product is CASSPSKQGPPPNTEAFF.